This entry features one TCR beta chain sequence. The data were obtained in a study of CD8 T cells in Susac syndrome. An input of about 0.5 to 1 ug of RNA was subjected to reverse transcription using random hexamers. One entry per CDR3 protein results from TCRdb running MiXCR on the immunoSEQ multiplex PCR reads. The sample lists some 130,000 distinct CDR3 sequences, approximately 95% occurring once. The source of this sequence is a human donor with Susac syndrome. The sample comprised CD8+ T cells from PBMCs.

CDR3 in DNA: TGTGCCAGCAGCAAAGGGGACAGAGTAGCCTCCTACGAGCAGTACTTC. Residues: CASSKGDRVASYEQYF. The V and J genes are TRBV21-1 and TRBJ2-7; the listed D gene, TRBD1, was not tested against the DNA. TRBV21-1 is a pseudogene segment. CDR3 size: 16 residues.